Listed below are T cell receptor beta chains from one sample, sequenced in a study of cytomegalovirus exposure and HLA in healthy donors. Clones were read by immunoSEQ multiplex PCR, and TCRdb kept only the in-frame ones, dropping some. Counted here are about 180,000 clones, more than 65% occurring once; the ten biggest clones make up 2% to 2.5%. Material for sequencing was PBMCs. These receptors were taken from a woman in her twenties or thirties in good health and CMV-seropositive. Each CDR3 is given with its conserved first and last residue. Each record gives: V gene, J gene, CDR3 protein.

>TRBV6-5|TRBJ2-7
CASRDRAIYEQYF
>TRBV6-1|TRBJ1-6
CASSERGGVSPLHF
>TRBV6-5|TRBJ2-5
CASRAGGYWETQYF
>TRBV7-9|TRBJ1-2
CASSPRTRGAPTF
>TRBV4-1|TRBJ2-3
CASSSSTYRRGAGTDTQYF
>TRBV7-2|TRBJ2-7
CASSLGQGTYEQYF
>TRBV9|-
CASSASPGLAGGEQYF
>TRBV11-3|TRBJ2-3
CASSLSDRGRDTQYF
>TRBV5-4|TRBJ2-7
CASSPGGRDRGSYEQYF
>TRBV16|TRBJ2-2
CASSRGQGETGELFF
>TRBV5-6|TRBJ2-5
CASSLEGGGLKTQYF
>TRBV10-2|TRBJ2-3
CASSERGKVDTQYF
>TRBV7-8|TRBJ2-1
CASSLGGGVGNEQFF
>TRBV5-1|TRBJ1-4
CASSLVGDSNEKLFF
>TRBV7-2|TRBJ1-2
CASSFPGQGAGYTF
>TRBV28|TRBJ2-7
CASSRRQGGGYNYEQYF
>TRBV9|TRBJ2-3
CASSVAMSGGPPGADTQYF
>TRBV27|TRBJ2-7
CASKRQGAADEQYF
>TRBV19|TRBJ2-7
CASSIKVVGRSVARSYEQYF
>TRBV7-9|-
CASSVREAYEQYF
>TRBV6-1|TRBJ2-5
CASSDYGGPLEETQYF
>TRBV9|TRBJ2-7
CASSVGGGGPSYEQYF
>TRBV18|TRBJ1-1
CASSPPQGADTEAFF
>TRBV4-1|TRBJ2-7
CASSQGGTGYEQYF
>TRBV9|TRBJ1-3
CASSPSGDTIYF
>TRBV19|TRBJ1-1
CASRAGNSMNTEAFF
>TRBV7-2|TRBJ2-3
CASSLGTSRTDTQYF
>TRBV4-1|TRBJ2-1
CASSQASGAYNEQFF